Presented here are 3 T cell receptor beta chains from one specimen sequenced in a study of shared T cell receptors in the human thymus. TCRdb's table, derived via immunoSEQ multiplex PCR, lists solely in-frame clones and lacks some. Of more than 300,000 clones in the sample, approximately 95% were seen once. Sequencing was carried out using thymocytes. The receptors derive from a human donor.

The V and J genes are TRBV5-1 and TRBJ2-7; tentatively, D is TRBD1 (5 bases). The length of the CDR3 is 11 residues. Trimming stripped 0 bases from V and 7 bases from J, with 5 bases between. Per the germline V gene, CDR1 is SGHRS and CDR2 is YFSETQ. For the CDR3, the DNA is TGCGCCAGCAGCTTGGACAGGGAGCAGTACTTC. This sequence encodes CASSLDREQYF.

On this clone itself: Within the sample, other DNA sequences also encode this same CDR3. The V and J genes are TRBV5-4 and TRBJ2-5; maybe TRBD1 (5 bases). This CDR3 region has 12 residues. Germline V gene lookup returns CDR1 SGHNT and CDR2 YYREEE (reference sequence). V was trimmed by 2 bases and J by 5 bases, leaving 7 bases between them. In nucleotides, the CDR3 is TGTGCCAGCAGCTTTCCAGGGGAGACCCAGTACTTC. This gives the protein CASSFPGETQYF.

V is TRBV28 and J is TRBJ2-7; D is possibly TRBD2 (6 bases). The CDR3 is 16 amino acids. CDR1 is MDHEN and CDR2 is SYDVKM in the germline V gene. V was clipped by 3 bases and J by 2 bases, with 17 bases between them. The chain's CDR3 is CASSFSVREPTYEQYF. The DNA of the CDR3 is TGTGCCAGCAGTTTTTCGGTCCGGGAGCCCACCTACGAGCAGTACTTC.